Listed here is a single TCR beta chain. The source of the sample is a study of blood T cell repertoires in COVID-19. The wider study: Specimens from acute and convalescent COVID-19 originated in the United States, Italy and Spain. Nucleic acid was either cDNA or gDNA, and it came from T cells, B-cell-depleted T cells, or PBMCs.

In the study's own analysis: For nucleated cells, counts were estimated from reference gene primer amplification. Data came from immunoSEQ multiplex PCR; TCRdb stores just in-frame clones and leaves some out. V and J calls and clone size are given by that table; D and trimming were obtained from the DNA. The sample holds around 250,000 clones, approximately 82% seen once. The CDR3 is 15 amino acids. The V end was cut by 6 bases, the J end by 5 bases, with 16 bases between. CDR1 and CDR2 from the germline V gene are MNHEY and SVGAGI. The chain carries TRBV6-5 and TRBJ1-4; the D gene is possibly TRBD1 (6 bases). The sample was peripheral blood. The sequence was obtained from a woman aged 18-30 years with acute or convalescent COVID-19. The CDR3 reads CASRKGGSGNEKLFF. The CDR3 DNA reads as TGTGCCAGCAGAAAGGGGGGGAGTGGGAATGAAAAACTGTTTTTT.